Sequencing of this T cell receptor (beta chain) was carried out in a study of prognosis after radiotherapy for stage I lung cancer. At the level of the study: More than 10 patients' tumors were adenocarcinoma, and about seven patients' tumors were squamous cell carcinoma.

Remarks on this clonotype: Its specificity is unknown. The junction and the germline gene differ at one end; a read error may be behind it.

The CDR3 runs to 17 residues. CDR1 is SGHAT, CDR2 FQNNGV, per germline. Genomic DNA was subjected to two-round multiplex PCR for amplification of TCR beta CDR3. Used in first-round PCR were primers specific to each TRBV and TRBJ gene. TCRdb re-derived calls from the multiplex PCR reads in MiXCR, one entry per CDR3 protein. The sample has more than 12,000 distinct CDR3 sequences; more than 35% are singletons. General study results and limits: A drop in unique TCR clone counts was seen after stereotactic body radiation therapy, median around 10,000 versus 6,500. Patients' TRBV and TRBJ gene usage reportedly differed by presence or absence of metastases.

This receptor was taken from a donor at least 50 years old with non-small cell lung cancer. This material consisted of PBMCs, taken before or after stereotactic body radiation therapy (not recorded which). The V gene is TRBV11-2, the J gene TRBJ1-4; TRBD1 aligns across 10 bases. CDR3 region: CANSLFGQGGINEKLFF. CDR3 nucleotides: TGTGCCAACAGCTTATTTGGACAGGGGGGCATTAATGAAAAACTGTTTTTT. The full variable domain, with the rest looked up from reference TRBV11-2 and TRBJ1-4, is EAGVAQSPRYKIIEKRQSVAFWCNPISGHATLYWYQQILGQGPKLLIQFQNNGVVDDSQLPKDRFSAERLKGVDSTLKIQPAKLEDSAVYLCANSLFGQGGINEKLFFGSGTQLSVL.